The 10 T cell receptor beta chains reported below all come from one sample, sequenced in a study of CXCR3-negative and CXCR3-positive naive CD8 T cells. Study-wide findings and caveats: When CXCR3-positive naive cells were set against CXCR3-negative naive cells, the former had more hydrophobic TRB CDR3s.

The study made its TRB cDNA libraries by 5' RACE, adding UMI labels. TCRdb re-called the 5' RACE reads, yielding one record per CDR3 amino acid sequence without DNA. Its clone listing holds about 120,000 distinct CDR3 sequences. Their target antigens are unknown. Sequences were obtained from naive CXCR3+ CD8+ T cells from blood. Subset: CD45RO-CCR7+CD27+CD95- naive CD8+ T cells expressing CXCR3 (TNR3+). These receptors all come from a human donor in good health. Some clones in this sample may be carry-over from other donors' samples.

The V and J genes are TRBV12-3 or TRBV12-4 and TRBJ2-3. The CDR3 totals 14 residues. The CDR3 protein is CASRSAGGTDTQYF.

V is TRBV5-4 and J is TRBJ2-1. The CDR3 length is 15 residues. Germline CDR1 reads SGHNT; CDR2 reads YYREEE (reference sequence). The CDR3 sequence: CASSLRQPSYNEQFF.

The chain has TRBV12-3 or TRBV12-4 and TRBJ2-2. The CDR3 has 12 residues. The CDR3 region is CASSFLRGELFF.

This chain links TRBV9 with TRBJ2-7. The germline V gene has CDR1 SGDLS and CDR2 YYNGEE. The CDR3 is 15 amino acids. The CDR3 reads CASSGGVRAGYEQYF.

This chain connects TRBV29-1 to TRBJ2-1; TCRdb returns TRBD1, unconfirmable since there is no DNA. The CDR3 runs to 14 residues. Per the germline V gene, CDR1 is SQVTM and CDR2 is ANQGSEA. The CDR3 reads CSVGATGGYNEQFF.

This chain connects TRBV7-9 to TRBJ2-5. This CDR3 spans 15 amino acids. Germline V lookup: CDR1 SEHNR, CDR2 FQNEAQ (reference sequence). The CDR3 region is CASSFSGSWQETQYF. The variable domain in full, completed from reference TRBV7-9 and TRBJ2-5, reads DTGVSQNPRHKITKRGQNVTFRCDPISEHNRLYWYRQTLGQGPEFLTYFQNEAQLEKSRLLSDRFSAERPKGSFSTLEIQRTEQGDSAMYLCASSFSGSWQETQYFGPGTRLLVL.

This sequence joins TRBV27 and TRBJ2-5. This CDR3 region has 15 residues. Germline CDR1 MNHEY, CDR2 SMNVEV (reference sequence). The CDR3 region is CASREYDRDQETQYF.

This sequence joins TRBV5-1 and TRBJ2-1; TCRdb calls TRBD2, which cannot be checked without DNA. The CDR3 runs 16 residues. Germline CDR1 SGHRS, CDR2 YFSETQ. The CDR3 sequence: CASSLALAGDTNEQFF.

The rearrangement uses TRBV14 and TRBJ1-1; TCRdb picks TRBD1, but there is no DNA to check that call. This CDR3 is 16 amino acids long. Germline V gene sequence: CDR1 SGHDN, CDR2 FVKESK. The CDR3 spells CASSHKRQGARTEAFF.

The J gene is TRBJ1-5, the V gene TRBV9. CDR1 SGDLS and CDR2 YYNGEE come from the germline V gene. The CDR3 contains 14 residues. This chain's CDR3 is CASSEGFGNQPQHF.